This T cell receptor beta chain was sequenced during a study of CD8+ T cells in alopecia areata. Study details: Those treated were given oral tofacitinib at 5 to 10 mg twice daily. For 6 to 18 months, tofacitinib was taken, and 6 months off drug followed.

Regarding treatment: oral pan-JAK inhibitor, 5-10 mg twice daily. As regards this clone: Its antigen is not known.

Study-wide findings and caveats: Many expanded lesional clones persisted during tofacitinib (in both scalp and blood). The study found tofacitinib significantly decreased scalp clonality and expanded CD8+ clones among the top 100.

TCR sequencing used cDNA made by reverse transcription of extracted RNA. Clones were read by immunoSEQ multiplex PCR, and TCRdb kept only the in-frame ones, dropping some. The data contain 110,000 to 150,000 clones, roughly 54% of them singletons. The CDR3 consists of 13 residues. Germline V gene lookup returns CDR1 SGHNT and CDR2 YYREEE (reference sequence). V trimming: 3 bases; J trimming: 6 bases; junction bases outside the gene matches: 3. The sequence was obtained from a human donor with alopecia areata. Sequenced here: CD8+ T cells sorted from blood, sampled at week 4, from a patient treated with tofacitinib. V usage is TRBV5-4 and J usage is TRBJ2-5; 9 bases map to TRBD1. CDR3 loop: CASSSDRGKTQYF. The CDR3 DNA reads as TGTGCCAGCAGCTCGGACAGGGGCAAGACCCAGTACTTC.